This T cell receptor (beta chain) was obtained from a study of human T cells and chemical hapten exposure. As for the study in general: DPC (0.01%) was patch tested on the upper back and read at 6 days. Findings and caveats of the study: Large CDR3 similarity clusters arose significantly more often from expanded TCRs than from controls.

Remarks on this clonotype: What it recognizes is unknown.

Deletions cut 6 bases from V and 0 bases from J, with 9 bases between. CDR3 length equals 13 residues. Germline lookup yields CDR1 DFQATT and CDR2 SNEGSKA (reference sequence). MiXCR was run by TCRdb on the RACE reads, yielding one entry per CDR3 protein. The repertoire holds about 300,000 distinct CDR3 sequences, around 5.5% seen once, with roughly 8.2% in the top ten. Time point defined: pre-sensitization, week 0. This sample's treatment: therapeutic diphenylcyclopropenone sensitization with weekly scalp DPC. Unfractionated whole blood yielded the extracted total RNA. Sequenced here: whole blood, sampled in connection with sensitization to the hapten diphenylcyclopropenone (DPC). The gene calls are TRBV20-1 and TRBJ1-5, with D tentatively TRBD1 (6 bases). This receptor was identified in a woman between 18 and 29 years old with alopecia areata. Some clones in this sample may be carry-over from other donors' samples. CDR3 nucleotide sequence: TGCAGTGCAGGGGGGGCTAGCAATCAGCCCCAGCATTTT. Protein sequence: CSAGGASNQPQHF.